This TCR beta chain appears in the sequencing data of a study of early T cells in non-severe SARS-CoV-2 infection (dated by TCRdb to the early 2020s). The study in broad terms: TCR sequencing used bulk RNA from unsorted whole blood, so alpha and beta chains could not be paired. Paper-wide results and their limitations: Matching against VDJdb was skewed toward anti-spike CD8 responses, likely underestimated virus-specific expansions, and missed private and CD4 specificities.

This clonotype appeared many times. The target of this receptor is not known. One base away there is no much larger clone; base qualities are not given. The study was a case-control design nested within a healthcare worker cohort in London, UK, with weekly nasopharyngeal swab PCR tests and blood sampling. Between 23 and 31 March 2020, the week of the UK lockdown, healthcare workers were enrolled and then followed up weekly for as long as 16 weeks. The protocol used for the library was 5' RACE. The reads were generated on a NextSeq 500. To correct for sequencing error and PCR bias, the TCR library protocol tagged individual cDNA molecules with unique molecular identifiers. Sequencing covered both TCR alpha and beta chains, and within each sample the abundances of alpha and beta sequences were tightly co-correlated. The study's processing was this. Decombinator V4 was used to annotate TCR sequences for V gene, J gene and CDR3. Expanded TCRs were defined as changing significantly between any two time points under a Poisson model with p below 0.0001. TCR abundances were normalised to the total number of TCRs sequenced in each sample and reported as counts per million. VDJdb, accessed on 1 November 2021, was searched for TCRs annotated for CMV, EBV and SARS-CoV-2, and TCRs annotated for more than one antigen were excluded. The public reads were run again by TCRdb, first through fastp at Q25 and then through MiXCR, and only productive beta chains were kept. Here each entry gathers all rows of one CDR3 protein and keeps the most common genes and DNA. The V and J calls, along with clone size, are taken from TCRdb and not from the paper's own processing. The sample has about 55,000 distinct CDR3 sequences on record, under 7.5% of them singletons. 5.5% to 6% of the sample goes to the ten largest clones.

The sequencing here drew on whole blood, taken at baseline. The source of this sequence is an adult who was a healthcare worker with PCR-confirmed SARS-CoV-2 infection or an uninfected control (not recorded which).

The nucleotide sequence is given as TGTGCCAGCTCACTATTGGACACATATGGCTACACCTTC. Its protein is CASSLLDTYGYTF. This sequence uses TRBV18 and TRBJ1-2; possibly the D gene is TRBD1, per 5 matching bases. The germline V gene gives CDR1 as KGHSH and CDR2 as LQKENI. The CDR3 measures 13 amino acids from cysteine to phenylalanine. Solely the CDR3 DNA is kept, with 39 bases framed from the first base. The V end loses 4 bases and the J end loses 5 bases, and a stretch of 11 bases separates them.